This note documents a single T cell receptor (beta chain) sequence. The sample belongs to a study of blood T cell repertoires in COVID-19. Data came from immunoSEQ multiplex PCR; TCRdb stores just in-frame clones and leaves some out. The table lists roughly 99,000 clones, almost 90% of them singletons, with around 2.1% in the top ten. Between the trimmed V and J ends, which lost 5 bases and 5 bases, there was a span of 12 bases. Germline V lookup: CDR1 SGHAT, CDR2 FQNNGV. CDR3 length equals 13 residues. This chain connects TRBV11-2 to TRBJ1-1, with a weak D call TRBD1 (6 bases). This clonotype originated in a man aged 50 or older with COVID-19, enrolled during active disease. The sequenced sample was peripheral blood. CDR3 DNA sequence: TGTGCCAGCAGCAAGGGACATCGGACTGAAGCTTTCTTT. Protein sequence: CASSKGHRTEAFF.